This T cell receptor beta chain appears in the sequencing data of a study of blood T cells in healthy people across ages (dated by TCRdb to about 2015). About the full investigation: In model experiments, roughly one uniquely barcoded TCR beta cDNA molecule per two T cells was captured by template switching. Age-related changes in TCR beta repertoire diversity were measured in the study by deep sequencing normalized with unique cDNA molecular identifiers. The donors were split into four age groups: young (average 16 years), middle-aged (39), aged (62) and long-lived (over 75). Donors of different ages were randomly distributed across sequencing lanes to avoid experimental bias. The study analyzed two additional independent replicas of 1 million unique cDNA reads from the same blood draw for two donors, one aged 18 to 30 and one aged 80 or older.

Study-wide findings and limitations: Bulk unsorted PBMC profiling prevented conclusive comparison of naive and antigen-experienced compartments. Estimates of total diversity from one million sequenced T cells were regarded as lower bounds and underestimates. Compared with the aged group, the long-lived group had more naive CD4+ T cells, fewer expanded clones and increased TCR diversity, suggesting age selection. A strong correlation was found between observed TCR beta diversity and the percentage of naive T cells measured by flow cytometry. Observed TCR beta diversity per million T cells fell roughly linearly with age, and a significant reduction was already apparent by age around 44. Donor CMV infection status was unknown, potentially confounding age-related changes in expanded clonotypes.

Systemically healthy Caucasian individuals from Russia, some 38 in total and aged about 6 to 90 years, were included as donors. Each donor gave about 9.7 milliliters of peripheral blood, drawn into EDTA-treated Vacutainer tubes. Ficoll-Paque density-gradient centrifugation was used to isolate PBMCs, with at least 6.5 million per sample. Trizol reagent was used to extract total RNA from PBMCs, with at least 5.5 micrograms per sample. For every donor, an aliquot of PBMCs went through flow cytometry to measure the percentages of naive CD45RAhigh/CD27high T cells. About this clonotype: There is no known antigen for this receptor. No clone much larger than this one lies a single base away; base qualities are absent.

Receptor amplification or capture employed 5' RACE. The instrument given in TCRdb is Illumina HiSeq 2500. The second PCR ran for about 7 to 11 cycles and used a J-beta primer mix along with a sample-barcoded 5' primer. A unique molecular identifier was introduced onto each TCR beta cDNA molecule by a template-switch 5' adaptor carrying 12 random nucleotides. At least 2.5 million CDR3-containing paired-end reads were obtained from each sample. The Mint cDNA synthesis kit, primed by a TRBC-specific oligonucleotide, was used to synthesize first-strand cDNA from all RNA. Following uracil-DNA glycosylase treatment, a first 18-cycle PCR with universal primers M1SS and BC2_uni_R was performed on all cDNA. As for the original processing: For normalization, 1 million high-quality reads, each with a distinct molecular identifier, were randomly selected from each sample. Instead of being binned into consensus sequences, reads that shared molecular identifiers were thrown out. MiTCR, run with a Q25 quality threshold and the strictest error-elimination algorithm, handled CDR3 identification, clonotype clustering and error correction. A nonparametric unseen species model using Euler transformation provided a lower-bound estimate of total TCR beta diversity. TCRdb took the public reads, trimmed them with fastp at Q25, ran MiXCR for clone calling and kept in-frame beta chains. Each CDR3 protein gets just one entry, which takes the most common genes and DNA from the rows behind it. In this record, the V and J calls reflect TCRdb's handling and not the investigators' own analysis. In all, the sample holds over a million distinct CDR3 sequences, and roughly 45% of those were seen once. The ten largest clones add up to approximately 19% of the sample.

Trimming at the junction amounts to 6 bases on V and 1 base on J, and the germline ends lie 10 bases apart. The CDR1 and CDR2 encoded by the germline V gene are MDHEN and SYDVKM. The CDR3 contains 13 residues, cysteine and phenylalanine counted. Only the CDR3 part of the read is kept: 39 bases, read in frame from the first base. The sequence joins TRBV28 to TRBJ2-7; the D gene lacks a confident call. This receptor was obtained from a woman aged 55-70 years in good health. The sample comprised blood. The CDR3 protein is CASRVGMSYEQYF. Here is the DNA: TGTGCCAGCAGGGTCGGTATGTCCTACGAGCAGTACTTC.